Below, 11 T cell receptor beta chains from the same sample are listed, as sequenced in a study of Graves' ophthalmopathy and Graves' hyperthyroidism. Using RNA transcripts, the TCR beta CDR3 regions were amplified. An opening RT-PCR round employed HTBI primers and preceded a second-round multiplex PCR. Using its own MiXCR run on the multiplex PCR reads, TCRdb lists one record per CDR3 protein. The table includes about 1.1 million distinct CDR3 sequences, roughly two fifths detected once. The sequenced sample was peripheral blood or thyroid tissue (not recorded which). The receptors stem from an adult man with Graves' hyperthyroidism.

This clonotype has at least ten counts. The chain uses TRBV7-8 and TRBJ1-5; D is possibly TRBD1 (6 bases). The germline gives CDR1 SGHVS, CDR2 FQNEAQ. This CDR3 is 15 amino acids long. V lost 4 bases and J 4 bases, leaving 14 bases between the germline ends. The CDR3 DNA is TGTGCCAGCAGCTACGGCGACAGGCCAAATCAGCCCCAGCATTTT. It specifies CASSYGDRPNQPQHF.

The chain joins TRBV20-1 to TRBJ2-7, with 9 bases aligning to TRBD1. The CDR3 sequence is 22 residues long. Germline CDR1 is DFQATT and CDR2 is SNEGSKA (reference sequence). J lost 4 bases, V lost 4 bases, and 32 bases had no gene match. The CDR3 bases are TGCAGTGCTACCTTGACAGGGGGACGATCGGACACCGGGGCTAGCGGACTATACGAGCAGTACTTC. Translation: CSATLTGGRSDTGASGLYEQYF.

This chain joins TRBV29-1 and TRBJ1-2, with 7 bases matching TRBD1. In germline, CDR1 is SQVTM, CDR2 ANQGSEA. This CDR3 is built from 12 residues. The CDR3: CSASGGNYGYTF. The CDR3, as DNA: TGCAGTGCCTCAGGGGGAAACTATGGCTACACCTTC.

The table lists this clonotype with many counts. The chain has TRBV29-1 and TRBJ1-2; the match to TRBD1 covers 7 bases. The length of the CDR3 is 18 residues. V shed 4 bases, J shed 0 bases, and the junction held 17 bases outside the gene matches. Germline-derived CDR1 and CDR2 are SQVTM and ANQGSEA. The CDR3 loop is CSVVVRRQGRDTNYGYTF. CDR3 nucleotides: TGCAGCGTTGTGGTCCGTCGACAGGGTAGAGATACTAACTATGGCTACACCTTC.

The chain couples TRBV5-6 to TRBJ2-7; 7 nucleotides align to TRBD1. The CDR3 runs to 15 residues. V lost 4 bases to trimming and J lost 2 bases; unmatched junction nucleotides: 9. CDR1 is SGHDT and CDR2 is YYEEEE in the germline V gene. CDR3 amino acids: CASSMGGQETYEQYF. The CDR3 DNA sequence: TGTGCCAGCAGCATGGGTGGACAGGAGACCTACGAGCAGTACTTC.

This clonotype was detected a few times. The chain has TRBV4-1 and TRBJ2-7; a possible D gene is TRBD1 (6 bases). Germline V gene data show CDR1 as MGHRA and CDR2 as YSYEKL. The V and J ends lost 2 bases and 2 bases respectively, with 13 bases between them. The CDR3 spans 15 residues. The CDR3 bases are TGCGCCAGCAGCCAAAAGGACAGTGGGGCCTACGAGCAGTACTTC. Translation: CASSQKDSGAYEQYF.

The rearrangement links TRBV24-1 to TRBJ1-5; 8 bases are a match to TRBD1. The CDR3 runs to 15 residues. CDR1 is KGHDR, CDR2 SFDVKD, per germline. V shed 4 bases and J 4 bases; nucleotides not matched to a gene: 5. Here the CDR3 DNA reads TGTGCCACCAGTGAGGGACAGGAGAATAATCAGCCCCAGCATTTT. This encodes CATSEGQENNQPQHF.

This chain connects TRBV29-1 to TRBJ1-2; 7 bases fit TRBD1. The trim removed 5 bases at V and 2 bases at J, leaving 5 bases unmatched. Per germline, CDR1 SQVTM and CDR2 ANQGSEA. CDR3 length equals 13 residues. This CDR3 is CSVRDSDNYGYTF. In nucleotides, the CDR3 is TGCAGCGTTCGGGACAGCGACAACTATGGCTACACCTTC. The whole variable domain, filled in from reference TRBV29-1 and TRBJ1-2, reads SAVISQKPSRDICQRGTSLTIQCQVDSQVTMMFWYRQQPGQSLTLIATANQGSEATYESGFVIDKFPISRPNLTFSTLTVSNMSPEDSSIYLCSVRDSDNYGYTFGSGTRLTVV.

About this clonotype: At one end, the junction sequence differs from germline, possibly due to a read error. In DNA, the CDR3 is TGTGCCAGCAGTTACCCGACCCAACAGGGGTGGAATTCACCCCTCCACTTT. Protein sequence: CASSYPTQQGWNSPLHF. The chain combines TRBV10-3 with TRBJ1-6, with 7 bases that match TRBD1. From germline, CDR1 is ENHRY and CDR2 SYGVKD. This CDR3 contains 17 residues.

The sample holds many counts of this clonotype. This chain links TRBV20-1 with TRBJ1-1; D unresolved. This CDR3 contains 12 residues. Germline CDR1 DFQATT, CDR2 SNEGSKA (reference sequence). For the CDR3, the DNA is TGCACCATACTAGGGATCGGAACTGAAGCTTTCTTT. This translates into CTILGIGTEAFF.

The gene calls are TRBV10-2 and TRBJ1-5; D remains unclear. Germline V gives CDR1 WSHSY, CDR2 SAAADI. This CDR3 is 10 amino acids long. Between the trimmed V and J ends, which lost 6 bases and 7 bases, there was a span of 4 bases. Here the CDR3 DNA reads TGCGCCAGCAGGGAACAGCCCCAGCATTTT. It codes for CASREQPQHF.